One sample yielded the 12 T cell receptor beta chains listed below, sequenced in a study of human T cells and chemical hapten exposure. TCRdb re-called the RACE reads with MiXCR, one entry per CDR3 protein. This sample has about 260,000 distinct CDR3 sequences, with about 9% found just once. Time point described: pre-sensitization, week 0. The treatment was: therapeutic diphenylcyclopropenone sensitization with weekly scalp DPC. The material sequenced was whole blood, taken in connection with sensitization to the hapten diphenylcyclopropenone (DPC). The receptors were gathered from a woman aged 40 to 50 with alopecia areata. Some clones in this sample may be carry-over from other donors' samples.

The chain recombines TRBV29-1 with TRBJ1-1; no definite D call. The length of the CDR3 is 13 residues. Trimming cost V 6 bases and J 5 bases, with 16 bases left between them. In germline, CDR1 is SQVTM, CDR2 ANQGSEA. Here the CDR3 reads CSVGGGGWTEAFF. As DNA, the CDR3 is TGCAGCGTCGGCGGAGGAGGTTGGACTGAAGCTTTCTTT.

This clonotype was detected ten times or more. The genes are TRBV20-1 and TRBJ2-7, with 10 positions matching TRBD2. With 4 bases clipped from V and 6 bases from J, the junction kept 6 bases outside the gene matches. From germline, CDR1 is DFQATT and CDR2 SNEGSKA (reference sequence). The CDR3 totals 13 residues. The CDR3 loop reads CSATLAGELEQYF. CDR3 nucleotides: TGCAGTGCTACCCTAGCGGGAGAACTCGAGCAGTACTTC.

V and J are TRBV11-2 and TRBJ1-1; no clear D. The germline V and J ends were trimmed by 1 base and 8 bases, with 14 bases remaining between them. The CDR3 consists of 14 residues. The V gene's germline CDR1 is SGHAT and CDR2 FQNNGV. CDR3 residues: CASSLGPAATEAFF. The CDR3 DNA reads TGTGCCAGCAGCTTAGGACCGGCGGCGACGGAAGCTTTCTTT.

This CDR3 reads CASTNPRDGYEQYF. The CDR3 coding sequence is TGTGCCAGCACCAATCCCCGGGACGGGTACGAGCAGTACTTC. The chain joins TRBV27 to TRBJ2-7; D may be TRBD1 or TRBD2 (5 bases each). Germline CDR1 is MNHEY and CDR2 is SMNVEV (reference sequence). V lost 7 bases and J 4 bases, leaving 17 bases between the germline ends. The CDR3 is 14 residues long.

This clonotype was detected many times. This chain links TRBV7-2 with TRBJ2-5, with 7 bases aligning to TRBD2. Germline lookup yields CDR1 SGHTA and CDR2 FQGNSA. This CDR3 is 15 amino acids long. The junction had 8 bases not matched to a gene; V was cut back by 3 bases and J by 4 bases. DNA for the CDR3: TGTGCCAGCAGCTTCGCCCGGGGAGGGGCAGAGACCCAGTACTTC. Residues: CASSFARGGAETQYF.

Many counts were recorded for this clonotype. The chain employs TRBV10-3 and TRBJ2-7; the D is unclear. Germline V lookup: CDR1 ENHRY, CDR2 SYGVKD. This CDR3 spans 13 amino acids. V lost 5 bases and J lost 0, with 8 bases in between. CDR3 DNA: TGTGCCATCAGTACAGTCAGCTCCTACGAGCAGTACTTC. Protein product: CAISTVSSYEQYF.

The V gene is TRBV6-5, the J gene TRBJ2-2; D not resolved. V lost 2 bases and J lost 0, with 4 bases in between. Germline V CDR1 and CDR2: MNHEY, SVGAGI. The CDR3 consists of 14 residues. CDR3 sequence reads: CASSYIPNTGELFF. CDR3 nucleotides: TGTGCCAGCAGTTACATCCCGAACACCGGGGAGCTGTTTTTT.

The chain combines TRBV20-1 with TRBJ2-2; D call uncertain. Germline-derived CDR1 and CDR2 are DFQATT and SNEGSKA (reference sequence). V was clipped by 0 bases and J by 1 base, with 9 bases between them. The CDR3 is 15 residues long. The CDR3 DNA reads TGCAGTGCTAGAGATCATTGGCGGAACACCGGGGAGCTGTTTTTT. It encodes CSARDHWRNTGELFF.

As concerns this clonotype: In this CDR3 the conserved last residue, phenylalanine or tryptophan, is missing, so a read error is likely. This CDR3 is CASSHTSQETQYL. The CDR3 nucleotides are TGCGCCAGCAGCCACACTAGCCAAGAGACCCAGTACCTC. V is TRBV4-3 and J is TRBJ2-5; D is perhaps TRBD2 (5 bases). This CDR3 has 13 residues. Trimming took 3 bases from V and 1 from J, leaving 6 bases between them. Germline V lookup: CDR1 LGHNA, CDR2 YSLEER.

The V and J genes are TRBV20-1 and TRBJ2-3; D is perhaps TRBD2 (5 bases). V dropped 1 base and J dropped 5 bases, with 16 bases sitting between them. CDR1 and CDR2 (germline): DFQATT, SNEGSKA (reference sequence). This CDR3 has 15 residues. The CDR3 bases are TGCAGTGCTAGAGTTGTACGGGAACCGGTAGATACGCAGTATTTT. Residues: CSARVVREPVDTQYF.

This clonotype was observed a few times. The chain links TRBV5-1 to TRBJ2-7; TRBD1 agrees at 7 bases. The germline V gene has CDR1 SGHRS and CDR2 YFSETQ. CDR3 length equals 13 residues. V shed 7 bases and J 7 bases; nucleotides not matched to a gene: 11. CDR3: CASRDSPEGEQYF. In DNA, the CDR3 is TGCGCCAGCCGGGACAGCCCAGAAGGGGAGCAGTACTTC.

V and J are TRBV7-2 and TRBJ1-1; D uncertain. Germline V gives CDR1 SGHTA, CDR2 FQGNSA. Trimming removed 2 bases at V and 5 bases at J, with 15 bases between. The CDR3 is 15 amino acids. This chain's CDR3 is CASSLIVAAGTEAFF. The DNA of the CDR3 is TGTGCCAGCAGCTTAATCGTTGCAGCGGGTACTGAAGCTTTCTTT.